The present T cell receptor (beta chain) was sequenced within a study of Graves' ophthalmopathy and Graves' hyperthyroidism. Study information: The collection of peripheral blood took place at initial diagnosis, before any treatment.

From RNA, the CDR3 regions of TCR beta chains were amplified and sequenced. Second-round multiplex PCR followed a first-round RT-PCR using HTBI primers. TCRdb used MiXCR to reprocess the multiplex PCR reads, holding one entry per CDR3 protein. This sample has over 500,000 distinct CDR3 sequences, with 22% found just once. Germline V gives CDR1 MDHEN, CDR2 SYDVKM. This CDR3 contains 14 residues. Deletions cut 6 bases from V and 5 bases from J, with 17 bases between. The sequence was collected from a woman aged 18-29 years with stable Graves' hyperthyroidism. Some clones in this sample may be carry-over from other donors' samples. Sequencing was carried out using peripheral blood. The chain recombines TRBV28 with TRBJ2-7; TRBD1 might be the D (6 bases). The CDR3 spells CASSPTGQTDEQYF. The CDR3 bases are TGTGCCAGCAGCCCGACGGGACAAACGGACGAGCAGTACTTC.